This TCR beta chain was obtained from a study of T-cell reconstitution after alpha-beta-depleted transplantation in children. Germline CDR1 is LNHDA and CDR2 is SQIVND (reference sequence). The CDR3 extends over 13 amino acids. Trimming left V 8 bases short and J 4 bases short, with 14 bases between. Library preparation (for TCRbeta) was performed with unique molecular identifiers. TCRdb re-analysed the PCR reads in MiXCR, keeping a single row per CDR3 protein. Among roughly 500,000 distinct CDR3 sequences listed, 30% to 35% were seen once. The origin of this receptor is a human donor who donated a stem cell graft to a child with aplastic anemia. The genes are TRBV19 and TRBJ1-1; tentatively, D is TRBD1 (6 bases). Sequenced material: PBMCs from the stem cell graft donor, taken from the stem cell graft. CDR3 in amino acids: CASHTRGLTEAFF. The CDR3, as DNA: TGTGCCAGTCATACCAGGGGTCTCACTGAAGCTTTCTTT.